The TCR beta chain under discussion was sequenced for a study of technical replicates of blood from a few donors. Clones were read by immunoSEQ multiplex PCR, and TCRdb kept only the in-frame ones, dropping some. The table lists 70,000 to 95,000 clones, 91% of them singletons. The CDR3 covers 15 residues. The germline gives CDR1 SGDLS, CDR2 YYNGEE. The trim removed 0 bases at V and 3 bases at J, leaving 5 bases unmatched. Sequencing used T cells isolated from PBMCs. J is TRBJ2-7 and V is TRBV9, with 8 positions matching TRBD1. This TCR derives from a human donor in good health. Some clones in this sample may be carry-over from other donors' samples. CDR3 region: CASSVGVTGDYEQYF. CDR3 nucleotides: TGTGCCAGCAGCGTAGGGGTGACAGGGGACTACGAGCAGTACTTC. Looking up the rest from reference TRBV9 and TRBJ2-7 gives the full variable domain: DSGVTQTPKHLITATGQRVTLRCSPRSGDLSVYWYQQSLDQGLQFLIQYYNGEERAKGNILERFSAQQFPDLHSELNLSSLELGDSALYFCASSVGVTGDYEQYFGPGTRLTVT.